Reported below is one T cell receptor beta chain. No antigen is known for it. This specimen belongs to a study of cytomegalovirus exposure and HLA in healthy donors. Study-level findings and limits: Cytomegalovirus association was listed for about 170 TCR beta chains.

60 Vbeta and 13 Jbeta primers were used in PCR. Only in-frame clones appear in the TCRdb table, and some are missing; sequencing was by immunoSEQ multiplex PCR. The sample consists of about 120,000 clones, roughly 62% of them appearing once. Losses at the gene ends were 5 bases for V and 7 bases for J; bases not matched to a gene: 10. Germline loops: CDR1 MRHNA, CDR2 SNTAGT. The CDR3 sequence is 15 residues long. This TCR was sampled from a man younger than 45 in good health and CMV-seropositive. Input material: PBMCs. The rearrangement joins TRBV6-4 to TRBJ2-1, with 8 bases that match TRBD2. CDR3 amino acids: CASSPDSGARNEQFF. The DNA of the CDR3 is TGTGCCAGCAGTCCCGATAGCGGGGCAAGGAATGAGCAGTTCTTC.